The present entry profiles one T cell receptor beta chain with its context. The data belong to a study of blood T cell repertoires in COVID-19. Study context: The samples span acute and convalescent COVID-19 from the United States, Italy and Spain. Sources were T cells, B-cell-depleted T cells, or PBMCs; the material itself was cDNA or gDNA.

In the source study's methods: Reference gene primer amplification gave nucleated cell count estimates. TCRdb keeps only in-frame clones here, not all; method: immunoSEQ multiplex PCR. V and J calls and clone size are given by that table; D and trimming were obtained from the DNA. The profile shows roughly 50,000 clones, about nine tenths of them singletons. The TCR sequence derives from a woman in her 40s with active COVID-19. The sequenced material came from peripheral blood.

The CDR3 loop is CASSSGQPSSPLHF. CDR3 DNA: TGTGCCAGCAGCTCGGGACAGCCCTCATCACCCCTCCACTTT. V usage is TRBV5-6 and J usage is TRBJ1-6; 7 nucleotides align to TRBD1. Germline V gives CDR1 SGHDT, CDR2 YYEEEE. The CDR3 has 14 residues. J gave up 10 bases and V 3 bases, and 7 bases lay outside the gene matches.